The rows below give T cell receptor beta chains drawn from one sample of a study of chemoradiotherapy in HPV16-positive cancers. Generated by immunoSEQ multiplex PCR, the TCRdb table keeps only in-frame clones and is missing some. The sample has about 6,600 clones, 70% to 80% seen once. This specimen consisted of tumor tissue, obtained from a patient who underwent chemoradiotherapy. All receptors come from a human donor with HPV-associated anogenital cancer. Both conserved end residues are part of each CDR3. D genes are given only for firm matches. Clone size, where shown, is once, few, many, or a class for clones that have expanded.

clone size	V gene	D gene	J gene	CDR3 DNA	CDR3 protein
hyperexpanded	TRBV7-2	-	TRBJ1-5	TGTGCCAGCAGCTTAGTTTTGAGGGGCGATCAGCCCCAGCATTTT	CASSLVLRGDQPQHF
-	TRBV2	-	TRBJ2-2	TGTGCCAGCAGCTTTACAGGATGGGAACTGTTTTTT	CASSFTGWELFF
-	TRBV4-1	TRBD1	TRBJ1-6	TGCGCCAGCAGCGCAACACAGGGGGAGTACTCACCCCTCCACTTT	CASSATQGEYSPLHF
-	TRBV7-3	-	TRBJ2-1	TGTGCCAGCAGCTTAGAGGGGGGGCCCCATGAGCAGTTCTTC	CASSLEGGPHEQFF
-	TRBV2	TRBD1	TRBJ1-1	TGTGCCAGCAGTCTGACAGGGATGGAAGCTTTCTTT	CASSLTGMEAFF
-	TRBV7-9	-	TRBJ1-5	TGTGCCGCCGACTATACCCCGTGTCAGCCCCAGCATTTT	CAADYTPCQPQHF
-	TRBV15	-	TRBJ2-5	TGTGCCACCAGCAGGTCCGGGACATCGCTTGCCCAGTACTTC	CATSRSGTSLAQYF
-	TRBV11-2	-	TRBJ2-7	TGTGCCAGCAGCTTAGTTTTTAGTAATTACGAGCAGTACTTC	CASSLVFSNYEQYF
-	TRBV6-1	-	TRBJ1-2	TGTGCCAGCAGTGTCGCGGGACAAAGTGGCTACACCTTC	CASSVAGQSGYTF
-	TRBV7-9	TRBD1	TRBJ2-7	TGTGCCAGCAGCTTAGTAGAGAGGTTTACAGGGGAGCGCTCCGAGCAGTACTTC	CASSLVERFTGERSEQYF
-	TRBV6-1	-	TRBJ1-1	TGTGCCAGCAGTGAGGTGTCGGAAGCTTTCTTT	CASSEVSEAFF
-	TRBV2	-	TRBJ2-5	TGTGCCAGCAGTGTAGACTCGCAAGGGACCCAGTACTTC	CASSVDSQGTQYF
-	TRBV5-1	TRBD1	TRBJ1-2	TGCGCCAGCAGCTTGGACAGGGGCGGCTACACCTTC	CASSLDRGGYTF
once	TRBV28	TRBD1	TRBJ2-6	TGTGCCAGCAGTCCCTCAGGGGGCTCTGGGGCCAACGTCCTGACTTTC	CASSPSGGSGANVLTF
-	TRBV7-3	-	TRBJ1-1	TGTGCCAGCAGCTCCGACTTTAACACTGAAGCTTTCTTT	CASSSDFNTEAFF
-	TRBV11-3	TRBD2	TRBJ2-1	TGTGCCAGCAGCTCCGGACTAGCGGGGTACAATGAGCAGTTCTTC	CASSSGLAGYNEQFF
-	TRBV14	-	TRBJ2-7	TGTGCCAGCAGCCAAGATCTGGTATACGAGCAGTACTTC	CASSQDLVYEQYF
-	TRBV19	-	TRBJ1-5	TGTGCCAGTAGTATGGTAGGGGTACAGCCCCAGCATTTT	CASSMVGVQPQHF
few	TRBV4-3	TRBD2	TRBJ2-1	TGCGCCAGCAGCTGGGGACTAGCGGCTGAGCAGTTCTTC	CASSWGLAAEQFF
-	TRBV6-5	TRBD1	TRBJ1-2	TGTGCCAGCAGAGCTGGACAGGACCTATATGGCTACACCTTC	CASRAGQDLYGYTF